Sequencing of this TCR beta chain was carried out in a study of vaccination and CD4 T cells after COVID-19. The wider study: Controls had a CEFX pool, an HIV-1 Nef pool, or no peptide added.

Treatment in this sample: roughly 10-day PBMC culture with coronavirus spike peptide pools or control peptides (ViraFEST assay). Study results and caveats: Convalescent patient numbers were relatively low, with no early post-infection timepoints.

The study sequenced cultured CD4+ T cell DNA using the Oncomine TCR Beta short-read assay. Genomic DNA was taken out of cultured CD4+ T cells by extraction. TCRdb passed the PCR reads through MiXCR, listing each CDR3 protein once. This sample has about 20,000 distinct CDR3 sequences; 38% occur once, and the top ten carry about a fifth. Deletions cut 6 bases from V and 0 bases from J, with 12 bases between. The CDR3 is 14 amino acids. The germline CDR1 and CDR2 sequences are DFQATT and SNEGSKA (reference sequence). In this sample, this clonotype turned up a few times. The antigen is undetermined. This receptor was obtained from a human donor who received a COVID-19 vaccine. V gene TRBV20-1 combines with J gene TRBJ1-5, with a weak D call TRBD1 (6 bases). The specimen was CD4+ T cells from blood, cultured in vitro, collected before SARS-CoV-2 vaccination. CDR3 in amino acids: CSARTDLSNQPQHF. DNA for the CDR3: TGCAGTGCGAGGACAGACCTTAGCAATCAGCCCCAGCATTTT.